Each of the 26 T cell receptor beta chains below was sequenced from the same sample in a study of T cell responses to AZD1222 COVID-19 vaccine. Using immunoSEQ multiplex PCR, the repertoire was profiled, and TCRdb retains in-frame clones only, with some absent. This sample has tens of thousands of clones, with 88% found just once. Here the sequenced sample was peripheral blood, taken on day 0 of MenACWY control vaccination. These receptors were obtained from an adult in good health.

The CDR3 sequence is CASSSGNQPQHF. In DNA form, the CDR3 reads TGTGCCAGCAGCTCAGGCAATCAGCCCCAGCATTTT. V usage is TRBV11-3 and J usage is TRBJ1-5; unclear D gene. In germline, CDR1 is SGHNT, CDR2 YENEEA. V was pared by 4 bases and J by 2 bases, with 3 bases between. The CDR3 covers 12 residues.

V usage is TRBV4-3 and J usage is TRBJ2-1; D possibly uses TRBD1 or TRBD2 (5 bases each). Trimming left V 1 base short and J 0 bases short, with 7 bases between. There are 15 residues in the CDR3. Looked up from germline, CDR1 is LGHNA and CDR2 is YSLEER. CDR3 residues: CASSQGGSSYNEQFF. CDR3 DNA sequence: TGCGCCAGCAGCCAAGGGGGGAGCTCCTACAATGAGCAGTTCTTC.

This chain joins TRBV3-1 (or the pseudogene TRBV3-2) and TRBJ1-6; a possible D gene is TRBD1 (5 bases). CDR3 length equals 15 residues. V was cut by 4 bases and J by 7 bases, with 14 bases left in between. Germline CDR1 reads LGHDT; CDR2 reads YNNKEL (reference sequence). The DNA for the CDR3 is TGTGCCAGCAGCCGTGGGACTGGAATCAATTCACCCCTCCACTTT. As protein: CASSRGTGINSPLHF.

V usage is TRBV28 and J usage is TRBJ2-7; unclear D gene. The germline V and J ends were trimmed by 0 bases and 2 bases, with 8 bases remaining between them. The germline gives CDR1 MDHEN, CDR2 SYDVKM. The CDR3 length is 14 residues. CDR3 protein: CASSLWRLTYEQYF. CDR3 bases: TGTGCCAGCAGTTTATGGCGTCTAACCTACGAGCAGTACTTC.

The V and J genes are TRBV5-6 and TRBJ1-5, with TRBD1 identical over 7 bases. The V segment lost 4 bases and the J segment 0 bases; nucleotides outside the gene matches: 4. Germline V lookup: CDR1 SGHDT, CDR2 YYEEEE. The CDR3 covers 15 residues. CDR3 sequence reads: CASSLGQISNQPQHF. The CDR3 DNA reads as TGTGCCAGCAGCCTGGGACAGATTAGCAATCAGCCCCAGCATTTT.

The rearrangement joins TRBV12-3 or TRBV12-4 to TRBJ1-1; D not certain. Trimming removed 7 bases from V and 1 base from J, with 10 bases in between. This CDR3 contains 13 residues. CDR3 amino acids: CASTKDGNTEAFF. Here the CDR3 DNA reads TGTGCCAGCACGAAGGACGGGAACACTGAAGCTTTCTTT.

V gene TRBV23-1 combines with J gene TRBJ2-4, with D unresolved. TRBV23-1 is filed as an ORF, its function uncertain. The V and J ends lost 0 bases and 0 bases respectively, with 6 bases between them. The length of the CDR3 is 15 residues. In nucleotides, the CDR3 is TGCGCCAGCAGTCAATCCCGCCAAGCCAAAAACATTCAGTACTTC. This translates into CASSQSRQAKNIQYF.

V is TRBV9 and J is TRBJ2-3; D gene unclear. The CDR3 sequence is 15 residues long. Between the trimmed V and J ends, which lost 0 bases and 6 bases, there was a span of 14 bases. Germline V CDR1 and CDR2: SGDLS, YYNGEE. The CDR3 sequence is CASSVGYGNLDTQYF. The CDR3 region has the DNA TGTGCCAGCAGCGTAGGTTATGGGAACCTGGATACGCAGTATTTT.

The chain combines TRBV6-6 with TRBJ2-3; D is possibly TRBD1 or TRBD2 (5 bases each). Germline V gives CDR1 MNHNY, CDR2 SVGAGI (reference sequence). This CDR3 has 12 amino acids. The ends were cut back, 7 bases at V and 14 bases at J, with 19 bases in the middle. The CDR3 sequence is CASNNARDPRYF. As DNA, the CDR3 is TGTGCCAGCAATAACGCACGGGACCCGCGGTATTTT.

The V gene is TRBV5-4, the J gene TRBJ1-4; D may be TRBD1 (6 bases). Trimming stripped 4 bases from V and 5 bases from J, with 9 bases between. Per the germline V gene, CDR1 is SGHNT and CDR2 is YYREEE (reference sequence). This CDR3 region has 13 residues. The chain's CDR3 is CASSPGTNEKLFF. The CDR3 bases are TGTGCCAGCAGCCCTGGGACAAATGAAAAACTGTTTTTT.

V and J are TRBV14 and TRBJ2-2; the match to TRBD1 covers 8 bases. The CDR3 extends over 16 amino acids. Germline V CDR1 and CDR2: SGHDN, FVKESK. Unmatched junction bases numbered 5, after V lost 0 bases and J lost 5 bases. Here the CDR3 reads CASSQEANRGTGELFF. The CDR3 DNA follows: TGTGCCAGCAGCCAAGAAGCGAACAGGGGGACCGGGGAGCTGTTTTTT.

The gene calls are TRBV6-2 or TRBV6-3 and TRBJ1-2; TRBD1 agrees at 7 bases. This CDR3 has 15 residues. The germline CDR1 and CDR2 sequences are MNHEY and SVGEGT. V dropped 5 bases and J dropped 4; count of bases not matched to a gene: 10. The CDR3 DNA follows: TGTGCCAGCAGTCGTGTCGGACAGGAGAGCTATGGCTACACCTTC. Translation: CASSRVGQESYGYTF.

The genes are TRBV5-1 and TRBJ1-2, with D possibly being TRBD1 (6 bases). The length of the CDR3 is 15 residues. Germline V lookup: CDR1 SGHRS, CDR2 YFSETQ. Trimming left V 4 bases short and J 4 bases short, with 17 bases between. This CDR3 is CASSERQAGGYGYTF. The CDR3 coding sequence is TGCGCCAGCAGCGAAAGACAGGCGGGGGGCTATGGCTACACCTTC.

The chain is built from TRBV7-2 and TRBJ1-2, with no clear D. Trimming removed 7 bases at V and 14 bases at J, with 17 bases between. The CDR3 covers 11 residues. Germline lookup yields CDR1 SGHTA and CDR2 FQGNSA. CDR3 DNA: TGTGCCAGCACCCCATCAACAACGCTTACCTTC. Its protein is CASTPSTTLTF.

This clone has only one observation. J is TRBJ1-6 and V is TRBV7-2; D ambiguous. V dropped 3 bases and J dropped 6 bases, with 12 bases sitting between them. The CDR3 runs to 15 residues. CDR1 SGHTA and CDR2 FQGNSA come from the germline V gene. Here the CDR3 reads CASSFQLVPNSPLHF. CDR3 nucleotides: TGTGCCAGCAGCTTCCAACTCGTCCCTAATTCACCCCTCCACTTT. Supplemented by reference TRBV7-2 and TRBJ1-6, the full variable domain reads GAGVSQSPSNKVTEKGKDVELRCDPISGHTALYWYRQSLGQGLEFLIYFQGNSAPDKSGLPSDRFSAERTGGSVSTLTIQRTQQEDSAVYLCASSFQLVPNSPLHFGNGTRLTVT.

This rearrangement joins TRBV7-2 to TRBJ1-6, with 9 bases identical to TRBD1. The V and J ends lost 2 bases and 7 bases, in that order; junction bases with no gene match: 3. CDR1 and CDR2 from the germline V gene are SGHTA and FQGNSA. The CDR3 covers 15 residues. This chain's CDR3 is CASSLSGTGNSPLHF. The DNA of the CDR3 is TGTGCCAGCAGCTTATCGGGGACAGGGAATTCACCCCTCCACTTT. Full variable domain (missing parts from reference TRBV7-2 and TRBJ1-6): GAGVSQSPSNKVTEKGKDVELRCDPISGHTALYWYRQSLGQGLEFLIYFQGNSAPDKSGLPSDRFSAERTGGSVSTLTIQRTQQEDSAVYLCASSLSGTGNSPLHFGNGTRLTVT.

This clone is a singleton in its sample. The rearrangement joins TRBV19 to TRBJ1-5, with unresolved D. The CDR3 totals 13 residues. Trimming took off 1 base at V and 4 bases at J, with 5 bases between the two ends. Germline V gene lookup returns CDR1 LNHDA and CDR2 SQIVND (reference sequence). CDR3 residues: CASSIAWNQPQHF. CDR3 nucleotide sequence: TGTGCCAGTAGTATAGCCTGGAATCAGCCCCAGCATTTT.

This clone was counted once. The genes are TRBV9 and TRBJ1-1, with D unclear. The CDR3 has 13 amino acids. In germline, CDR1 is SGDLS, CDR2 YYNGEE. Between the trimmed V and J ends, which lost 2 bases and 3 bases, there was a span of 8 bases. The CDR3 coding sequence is TGTGCCAGCAGCGTTGGGCAGGACACTGAAGCTTTCTTT. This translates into CASSVGQDTEAFF.

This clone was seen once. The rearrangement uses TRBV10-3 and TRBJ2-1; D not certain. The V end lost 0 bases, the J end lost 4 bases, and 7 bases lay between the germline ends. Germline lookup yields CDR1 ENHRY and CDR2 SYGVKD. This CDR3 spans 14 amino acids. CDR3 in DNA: TGTGCCATCAGTGAGTCAGGCAGGTACAATGAGCAGTTCTTC. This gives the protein CAISESGRYNEQFF.

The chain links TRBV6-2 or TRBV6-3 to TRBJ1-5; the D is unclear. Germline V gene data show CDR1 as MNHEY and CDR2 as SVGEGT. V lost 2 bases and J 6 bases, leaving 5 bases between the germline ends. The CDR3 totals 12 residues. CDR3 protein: CASSYALQPQHF. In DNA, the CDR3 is TGTGCCAGCAGTTACGCCCTTCAGCCCCAGCATTTT.

CDR3 sequence reads: CAISEDNEQFF. The CDR3 DNA reads TGTGCCATCAGTGAGGACAATGAGCAGTTCTTC. The V call is TRBV10-3, the J call TRBJ2-1; no definite D call. Germline V gene sequence: CDR1 ENHRY, CDR2 SYGVKD. CDR3 length: 11 residues. V lost 2 bases to trimming and J lost 5 bases, with 1 base between them.

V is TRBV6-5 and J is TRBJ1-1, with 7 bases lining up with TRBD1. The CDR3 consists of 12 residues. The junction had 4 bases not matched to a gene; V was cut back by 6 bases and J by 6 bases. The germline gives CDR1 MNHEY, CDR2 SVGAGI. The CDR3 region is CASRGQPAEAFF. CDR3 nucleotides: TGTGCCAGCAGGGGACAGCCCGCTGAAGCTTTCTTT.

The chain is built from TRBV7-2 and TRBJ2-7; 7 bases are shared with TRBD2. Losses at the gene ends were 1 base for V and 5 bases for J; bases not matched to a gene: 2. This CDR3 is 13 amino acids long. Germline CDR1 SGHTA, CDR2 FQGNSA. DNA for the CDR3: TGTGCCAGCAGCTTAGTGGGGGGGGACGAGCAGTACTTC. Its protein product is CASSLVGGDEQYF.

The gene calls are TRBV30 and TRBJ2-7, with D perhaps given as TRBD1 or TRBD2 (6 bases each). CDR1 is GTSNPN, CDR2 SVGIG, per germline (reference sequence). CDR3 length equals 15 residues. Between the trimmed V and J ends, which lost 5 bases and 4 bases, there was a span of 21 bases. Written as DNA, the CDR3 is TGTGCCTGGGGCCAGGGGACTTCTCATCCTTACGAGCAGTACTTC. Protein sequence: CAWGQGTSHPYEQYF.

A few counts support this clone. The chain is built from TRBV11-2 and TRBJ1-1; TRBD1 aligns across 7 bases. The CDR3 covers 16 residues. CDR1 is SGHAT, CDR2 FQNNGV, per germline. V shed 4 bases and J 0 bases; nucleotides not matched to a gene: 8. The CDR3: CASSSRLTGMNTEAFF. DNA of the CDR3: TGTGCCAGCAGCTCAAGGTTGACAGGGATGAACACTGAAGCTTTCTTT. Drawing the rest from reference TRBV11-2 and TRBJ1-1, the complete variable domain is EAGVAQSPRYKIIEKRQSVAFWCNPISGHATLYWYQQILGQGPKLLIQFQNNGVVDDSQLPKDRFSAERLKGVDSTLKIQPAKLEDSAVYLCASSSRLTGMNTEAFFGQGTRLTVV.

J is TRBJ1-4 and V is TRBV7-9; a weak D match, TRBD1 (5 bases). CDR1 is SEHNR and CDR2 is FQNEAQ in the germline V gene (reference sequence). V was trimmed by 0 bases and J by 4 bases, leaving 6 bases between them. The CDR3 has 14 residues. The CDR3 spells CASSLAQGNEKLFF. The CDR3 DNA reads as TGTGCCAGCAGCTTAGCCCAGGGTAATGAAAAACTGTTTTTT. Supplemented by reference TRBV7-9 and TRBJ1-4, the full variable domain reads DTGVSQNPRHKITKRGQNVTFRCDPISEHNRLYWYRQTLGQGPEFLTYFQNEAQLEKSRLLSDRFSAERPKGSFSTLEIQRTEQGDSAMYLCASSLAQGNEKLFFGSGTQLSVL.